The 19 T cell receptor beta chains listed next were all sequenced from one sample in a study of tumor-infiltrating lymphocytes in glioblastoma multiforme. TCRB libraries came from RNA via three nested multiplex PCR rounds. One entry per CDR3 protein results from TCRdb running MiXCR on the multiplex PCR reads. The repertoire holds 15,000 to 20,000 distinct CDR3 sequences, with 55% to 70% as singletons. The sequencing sample was made of peripheral blood. The receptors were sampled from a male donor with glioblastoma.

This clonotype turned up a few times. J is TRBJ2-7 and V is TRBV28, with 13 nucleotides matching TRBD2. After removal of 4 bases from V and 4 bases from J, the junction contained 19 bases not matched to a gene. CDR1 is MDHEN, CDR2 SYDVKM, per germline. CDR3 length equals 20 residues. The CDR3 loop reads CASSSSQLTSGRRSLYEQYF. The DNA of the CDR3 is TGTGCCAGCAGTTCCTCTCAACTGACTAGCGGGAGGCGAAGCCTTTACGAGCAGTACTTC.

Turning to this clonotype: The CDR3 does not close with the conserved phenylalanine or tryptophan, likely indicating a read error. This rearrangement joins TRBV11-2 to TRBJ2-7; D may correspond to TRBD1 or TRBD2 (5 bases each). The CDR3 sequence is 13 residues long. The germline V gene encodes CDR1 SGHAT and CDR2 FQNNGV. The CDR3 reads CASSLGPSSEQYI. CDR3 nucleotide sequence: TGTGCCAGCAGCCTGGGACCGTCCTCCGAGCAGTACATC.

In its sample, this clonotype was seen a few times. J is TRBJ2-4 and V is TRBV6-5; D gene uncertain. Trimming removed 7 bases at V and 7 bases at J, with 11 bases between. This CDR3 has 12 residues. Germline-derived CDR1 and CDR2 are MNHEY and SVGAGI. CDR3 residues: CASTADFNIQYF. The CDR3 DNA sequence: TGTGCCAGCACCGCCGACTTTAACATTCAGTACTTC.

This clonotype is categorized as large (0.1 to 1%). The V gene is TRBV11-2, the J gene TRBJ1-4; possible D gene TRBD1, 5 bases. The CDR3 runs to 15 residues. V lost 1 base and J lost 5, with 11 bases in between. Germline CDR1 is SGHAT and CDR2 is FQNNGV. CDR3 in amino acids: CASSLATGRNEKLFF. The CDR3, as DNA: TGTGCCAGCAGCTTAGCAACGGGACGGAATGAAAAACTGTTTTTT.

With respect to this clonotype: Relative to the germline gene, one junction end is altered; a read error may explain this. CDR3 loop: CASSPETGWDTEAFF. Written as DNA, the CDR3 is TGTGCCAGCTCACCGGAAACAGGGTGGGACACTGAAGCTTTCTTC. The V gene is TRBV18, the J gene TRBJ1-1; a weak D match, TRBD1 (6 bases). The CDR3 has 15 amino acids. The germline CDR1 and CDR2 sequences are KGHSH and LQKENI.

This clonotype was recorded only once. V gene TRBV29-1 combines with J gene TRBJ2-2; D tentatively fits TRBD1 or TRBD2 (5 bases each). CDR1 is SQVTM, CDR2 ANQGSEA, per germline. The CDR3 loop spans 15 amino acids. The V gene lost 7 bases and the J gene lost 1 base, with 16 bases spanning the gap. The CDR3: CSAHSDRLNTGELFF. CDR3 coding DNA: TGCAGCGCTCATAGCGACAGACTGAACACCGGGGAGCTGTTTTTT.

This clonotype has more than one count but fewer than ten. This is likely a read error, given that the CDR3 carries no conserved phenylalanine or tryptophan at its end. The genes are TRBV20-1 and TRBJ1-1; 7 bases agree with TRBD1. CDR3 length: 13 amino acids. CDR1 is DFQATT, CDR2 SNEGSKA, per germline (reference sequence). V was clipped by 5 bases and J by 3 bases; unmatched bases: 6. As DNA, the CDR3 is TGCAGTGCTTTCCGTGACAGGGACACTGAAGCTTTCTAT. Amino acids: CSAFRDRDTEAFY.

V and J are TRBV7-9 and TRBJ1-2, with D tentatively TRBD1 (5 bases). There are 13 residues in the CDR3. V shed 5 bases and J shed 6 bases, with 13 bases lying between them. Looked up from germline, CDR1 is SEHNR and CDR2 is FQNEAQ (reference sequence). The CDR3 bases are TGTGCCAGCAGCCATACAGGCGGCCATGGCTACACCTTC. Its protein is CASSHTGGHGYTF. Using reference TRBV7-9 and TRBJ1-2 for the parts outside the CDR3, the full variable domain is DTGVSQNPRHKITKRGQNVTFRCDPISEHNRLYWYRQTLGQGPEFLTYFQNEAQLEKSRLLSDRFSAERPKGSFSTLEIQRTEQGDSAMYLCASSHTGGHGYTFGSGTRLTVV.

About this clonotype: Its ends do not fully match the called genes, so a read error is possible. This rearrangement joins TRBV11-1 to TRBJ2-4, with 9 nucleotides matching TRBD2. Germline V gives CDR1 SGHAT, CDR2 FQDESV (reference sequence). The CDR3 runs to 14 residues. The CDR3 nucleotides read TGCGCAAGCAATCATAGCGGGGGAGGGGACATTCAGTACTTC. Translation gives CASNHSGGGDIQYF.

The genes are TRBV29-1 and TRBJ2-7; D is perhaps TRBD2 (7 bases). Germline CDR1 reads SQVTM; CDR2 reads ANQGSEA. The CDR3 length is 14 residues. Deletions cut 6 bases from V and 13 bases from J, with 28 bases between. The CDR3: CSVEWGTAMGGQYF. The CDR3 nucleotides are TGCAGCGTGGAGTGGGGGACGGCGATGGGGGGGCAATACTTC.

The chain has TRBV10-3 and TRBJ2-7; D may be TRBD2 (6 bases). The CDR3 is 15 amino acids. V lost 3 bases and J 6 bases, leaving 18 bases between the germline ends. Germline CDR1 reads ENHRY; CDR2 reads SYGVKD. As DNA, the CDR3 is TGTGCCATCAGTGATGCACTGGCGGGAAGCGGCGAGCAGTACTTC. It translates to CAISDALAGSGEQYF.

Remarks on this clonotype: One end of the junction does not line up with germline, which may come from a read error. The chain couples TRBV11-2 to TRBJ2-1, with no clear D. The CDR3 sequence is 12 residues long. The germline gives CDR1 SGHAT, CDR2 FQNNGV. The CDR3 is CASSFRYNKQFF. The DNA for the CDR3 is TGTGCAAGCAGCTTCCGCTACAATAAGCAGTTCTTC.

Worth noting for this clonotype: The junction differs from germline at one of its ends, possibly a read error. The chain recombines TRBV29-1 with TRBJ2-2, with D possibly TRBD1 on 6 matching bases. Germline CDR1 is SQVTM and CDR2 is ANQGSEA. The CDR3 length is 15 residues. CDR3 in amino acids: CSVQTGHPNTRELFF. CDR3 DNA sequence: TGCAGCGTACAAACGGGACACCCGAACACCAGGGAGCTGTTTTTT.

This clonotype occurred a few times. This chain uses TRBV11-2 with TRBJ2-3, with unresolved D. Germline-derived CDR1 and CDR2 are SGHAT and FQNNGV. The V end lost 4 bases, the J end lost 6 bases, and 17 bases lay between the germline ends. The CDR3 has 15 amino acids. CDR3 nucleotide sequence: TGTGCCAGCAGCTCCTCCCCCACCGCAGAGGATACGCAGTATTTT. Translated, it gives CASSSSPTAEDTQYF.

This clonotype was seen a handful of times. This rearrangement joins TRBV28 to TRBJ2-2; 7 bases align to TRBD2. The CDR3 consists of 16 residues. Germline loops: CDR1 MDHEN, CDR2 SYDVKM. J was trimmed by 0 bases and V by 9 bases; bases with no gene match: 10. The CDR3 bases are TGTGCCAGTAGCAACCCCGGGAGGCCGAACACCGGGGAGCTGTTTTTT. Encoded protein: CASSNPGRPNTGELFF.

As concerns this clonotype: The CDR3 carries no conserved terminal phenylalanine or tryptophan, so it likely arises from a read error. This chain uses TRBV11-2 with TRBJ2-1; 7 positions match TRBD2. The CDR3 extends over 15 amino acids. V shed 3 bases, J shed 12 bases, and the junction held 14 bases outside the gene matches. Germline V CDR1 and CDR2: SGHAT, FQNNGV. The CDR3 loop is CASSFPTGGKERQFL. In DNA, the CDR3 is TGTGCCAGCAGCTTTCCAACGGGAGGAAAAGAGCGGCAGTTCCTC.

The chain has TRBV11-2 and TRBJ2-6; D tentatively fits TRBD1 or TRBD2 (5 bases each). CDR3 length equals 16 residues. Germline V CDR1 and CDR2: SGHAT, FQNNGV. V dropped 11 bases and J dropped 2 bases, with 19 bases sitting between them. CDR3 sequence reads: CAVNLGDGPGANVLTF. The CDR3 DNA reads TGTGCCGTCAACTTAGGGGACGGCCCTGGGGCCAACGTCCTGACTTTC.

This clonotype was observed once. Mismatch with germline at one junction end may stem from a read error. The genes are TRBV11-1 and TRBJ2-7; D gene ambiguous. Germline CDR1 and CDR2: SGHAT and FQDESV (reference sequence). The length of the CDR3 is 15 residues. The CDR3 loop reads CASTPFETHHYEQCF. In DNA, the CDR3 is TGTGCCAGCACCCCCTTCGAGACACATCACTACGAGCAGTGCTTC.

CDR3 sequence: CASSRRAIGELFF. The DNA of the CDR3 is TGTGCCAGCAGTCGGCGAGCAATCGGGGAGCTGTTTTTT. This chain links TRBV11-2 with TRBJ2-2; unclear D gene. Trimming took 6 bases from V and 7 from J, leaving 12 bases between them. Germline assignment: CDR1 SGHAT and CDR2 FQNNGV. The CDR3 length is 13 residues.